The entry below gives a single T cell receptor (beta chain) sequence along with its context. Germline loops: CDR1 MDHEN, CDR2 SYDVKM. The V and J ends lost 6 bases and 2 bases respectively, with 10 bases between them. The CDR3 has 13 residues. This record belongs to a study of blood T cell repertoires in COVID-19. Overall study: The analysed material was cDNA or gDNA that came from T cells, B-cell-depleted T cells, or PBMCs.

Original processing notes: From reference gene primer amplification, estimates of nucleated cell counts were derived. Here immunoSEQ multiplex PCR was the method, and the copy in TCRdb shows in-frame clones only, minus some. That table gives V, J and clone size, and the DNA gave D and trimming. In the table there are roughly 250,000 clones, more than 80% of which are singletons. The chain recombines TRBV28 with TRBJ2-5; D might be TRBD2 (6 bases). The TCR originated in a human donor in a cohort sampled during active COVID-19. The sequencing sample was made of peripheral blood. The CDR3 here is CASREGRQETQYF. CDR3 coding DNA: TGTGCCAGCAGGGAGGGCAGGCAAGAGACCCAGTACTTC. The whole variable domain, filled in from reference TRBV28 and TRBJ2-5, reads DVKVTQSSRYLVKRTGEKVFLECVQDMDHENMFWYRQDPGLGLRLIYFSYDVKMKEKGDIPEGYSVSREKKERFSLILESASTNQTSMYLCASREGRQETQYFGPGTRLLVL.